The 10 T cell receptor beta chains below were found in one sample sequenced in a study of control samples from healthy donors and cancer patients. Method: immunoSEQ multiplex PCR; TCRdb's copy keeps in-frame clones and lacks some. The repertoire includes around 150,000 clones, around nine tenths of them detected once, and roughly 1.7% sits in the top ten. The sequenced material came from blood. These receptors were obtained from a man in his late teens or twenties in good health.

V usage is TRBV4-3 and J usage is TRBJ1-5, with no clear D. Germline CDR1 is LGHNA and CDR2 is YSLEER. Trimming took 2 bases from V and 0 from J, leaving 8 bases between them. CDR3 size: 15 residues. CDR3: CASSQMALSNQPQHF. In DNA, the CDR3 is TGCGCCAGCAGCCAAATGGCTCTTAGCAATCAGCCCCAGCATTTT.

The V call is TRBV30, the J call TRBJ2-1; D is unresolved. The CDR3 has 13 amino acids. The V end was cut by 0 bases, the J end by 8 bases, with 11 bases between. Germline V lookup: CDR1 GTSNPN, CDR2 SVGIG (reference sequence). CDR3 region: CAWSVRTADEQFF. The CDR3 nucleotides read TGTGCCTGGAGTGTACGGACCGCGGATGAGCAGTTCTTC.

The chain employs TRBV12-3 or TRBV12-4 and TRBJ1-1; D is uncertain. This CDR3 comprises 13 residues. V lost 1 base to trimming and J lost 4 bases, with 7 bases between them. Here the CDR3 reads CASSLGLFTEAFF. The DNA of the CDR3 is TGTGCCAGCAGTTTAGGTCTTTTCACTGAAGCTTTCTTT.

The chain couples TRBV7-2 to TRBJ2-3; unclear D gene. The CDR3 contains 15 residues. Trimming removed 0 bases from V and 6 bases from J, with 13 bases in between. CDR1 is SGHTA, CDR2 FQGNSA, per germline. The CDR3 DNA reads as TGTGCCAGCAGCTTAGCGCCGGGTGCCGGCGATACGCAGTATTTT. This encodes CASSLAPGAGDTQYF.

This chain joins TRBV24-1 and TRBJ2-1; a possible D gene is TRBD2 (7 bases). Germline values: CDR1 KGHDR, CDR2 SFDVKD. The CDR3 covers 15 residues. The V gene lost 5 bases and the J gene lost 8 bases, with 18 bases spanning the gap. The CDR3 DNA sequence: TGTGCCACCAGTGCCCCTCCGGGGGGCTCCCATGAGCAGTTCTTC. Amino acid sequence: CATSAPPGGSHEQFF.

This CDR3 is CASSSPGQYSYGYTF. CDR3 nucleotides: TGTGCCAGCAGTTCCCCCGGACAGTACAGCTATGGCTACACCTTC. The chain is built from TRBV28 and TRBJ1-2, with D possibly TRBD1 on 6 matching bases. The CDR3 spans 15 residues. Trimming took off 4 bases at V and 4 bases at J, with 16 bases between the two ends. CDR1 MDHEN and CDR2 SYDVKM come from the germline V gene.

The chain employs TRBV2 and TRBJ2-1, with no clear D. With 3 bases removed from V and 0 bases from J, the gap between germline ends came to 12 bases. Germline CDR1 SNHLY, CDR2 FYNNEI. This CDR3 has 16 residues. DNA for the CDR3: TGTGCCAGCAGTGAGAGTGGGCAAAGCTCCTACAATGAGCAGTTCTTC. Protein sequence: CASSESGQSSYNEQFF.

This clone was found once. The gene calls are TRBV27 and TRBJ2-7, with 9 bases fitting TRBD1. Per the germline V gene, CDR1 is MNHEY and CDR2 is SMNVEV (reference sequence). The CDR3 has 15 amino acids. V lost 3 bases to trimming and J lost 0 bases; unmatched junction nucleotides: 3. The CDR3 is CASSLGTGNSYEQYF. The CDR3 DNA sequence: TGTGCCAGCAGTTTGGGGACAGGGAACTCCTACGAGCAGTACTTC.

The chain employs TRBV6-1 and TRBJ2-7; no reliable D call. The CDR3 contains 13 residues. Germline V gene lookup returns CDR1 MNHNS and CDR2 SASEGT. V lost 2 bases, J lost 7 bases, and 12 bases lay in between. CDR3 sequence: CASSEIPAEEQYF. The CDR3 DNA follows: TGTGCCAGCAGTGAAATCCCCGCAGAGGAGCAGTACTTC.

The chain is built from TRBV4-1 and TRBJ1-2; 9 positions agree with TRBD1. Per the germline V gene, CDR1 is MGHRA and CDR2 is YSYEKL. J was trimmed by 5 bases and V by 1 base; bases with no gene match: 5. The CDR3 is 15 amino acids. The CDR3 DNA sequence: TGCGCCAGCAGCCAAGGGGACAGGGTAGGGTATGGCTACACCTTC. Translation: CASSQGDRVGYGYTF.